One and the same sample provided the 24 T cell receptor beta chains below, sequenced in a study of T cell responses to AZD1222 COVID-19 vaccine. Clones were read by immunoSEQ multiplex PCR, and TCRdb kept only the in-frame ones, dropping some. The sample yields 200,000 or so clones, almost 95% seen once. This sample comprised peripheral blood, obtained on day 0 of AZD1222 vaccination. These receptor sequences come from an adult in good health.

The chain joins TRBV6-5 to TRBJ1-6; D gene unclear. The CDR3 runs 14 residues. Germline assignment: CDR1 MNHEY and CDR2 SVGAGI. Trimming stripped 6 bases from V and 4 bases from J, with 10 bases between. For the CDR3, the DNA is TGTGCCAGCAGCGAGGGTCCTTATAATTCACCCCTCCACTTT. Its protein is CASSEGPYNSPLHF.

The rearrangement links TRBV28 to TRBJ2-7, with D possibly matching TRBD1 (6 bases). The germline CDR1 and CDR2 sequences are MDHEN and SYDVKM. This CDR3 contains 15 residues. Trimming took off 2 bases at V and 0 bases at J, with 11 bases between the two ends. The CDR3 loop is CASSLRRQDSYEQYF. CDR3 DNA sequence: TGTGCCAGCAGTTTAAGGCGACAGGACTCCTACGAGCAGTACTTC.

The chain combines TRBV28 with TRBJ1-1; D is perhaps TRBD1 (6 bases). Per germline, CDR1 MDHEN and CDR2 SYDVKM. The V end lost 6 bases, the J end lost 0 bases, and 26 bases lay between the germline ends. The CDR3 totals 19 residues. The CDR3 is CASSLTTGPRRGMNTEAFF. For the CDR3, the DNA is TGTGCCAGCAGCCTTACGACCGGGCCCCGGAGGGGGATGAACACTGAAGCTTTCTTT.

This clone was recorded only once. The CDR3 DNA reads TGTGCCAGCAGTTTAGGACAGAATCAGCCCCAGCATTTT. As protein: CASSLGQNQPQHF. The chain couples TRBV27 to TRBJ1-5, with D maybe TRBD1 (6 bases). This CDR3 spans 13 amino acids. Trimming removed 2 bases at V and 4 bases at J, with 6 bases between. Per germline, CDR1 MNHEY and CDR2 SMNVEV (reference sequence).

The rearrangement joins TRBV9 to TRBJ1-4, with D possibly matching TRBD1 (5 bases). CDR3 length equals 21 residues. CDR1 and CDR2 (germline): SGDLS, YYNGEE. V lost 3 bases, J lost 2 bases, and 29 bases lay in between. The CDR3 DNA is TGTGCCAGCAGCGATCAACTCGGGCCGGCTCCTCAAGGGGTGACTAATGAAAAACTGTTTTTT. It translates to CASSDQLGPAPQGVTNEKLFF.

The gene calls are TRBV29-1 and TRBJ2-7, with 8 bases matching TRBD1. The CDR3 runs 14 residues. V lost 4 bases, J lost 3 bases, and 8 bases stayed unmatched. CDR1 and CDR2 (germline): SQVTM, ANQGSEA. The CDR3 spells CSVAPAGGRYEQYF. The CDR3 nucleotides read TGCAGCGTTGCCCCGGCAGGGGGCCGCTACGAGCAGTACTTC.

V usage is TRBV7-6 and J usage is TRBJ2-2; no clear D gene. Trimming took 1 base from V and 0 from J, leaving 6 bases between them. CDR3 size: 15 residues. In germline, CDR1 is SGHVS, CDR2 FNYEAQ. The CDR3 reads CASSLDVANTGELFF. CDR3 sequence (DNA): TGTGCCAGCAGCTTAGACGTAGCGAACACCGGGGAGCTGTTTTTT.

The chain employs TRBV11-3 and TRBJ2-2, with D unresolved. This CDR3 has 12 residues. CDR1 is SGHNT and CDR2 is YENEEA in the germline V gene. Trimming shortened V by 5 bases and J by 6 bases, and 7 bases separated the two germline ends. The CDR3 here is CASSPVSGELFF. The CDR3 coding sequence is TGTGCCAGCAGCCCTGTATCCGGGGAGCTGTTTTTT.

The genes are TRBV28 and TRBJ1-2; D may be TRBD1 (5 bases). The V gene's germline CDR1 is MDHEN and CDR2 SYDVKM. The V end was cut by 3 bases, the J end by 7 bases, with 12 bases between. The CDR3 extends over 13 amino acids. The CDR3 DNA sequence: TGTGCCAGCAGTTTGGGCAGGGAAGGTGGCTACACCTTC. Encoded protein: CASSLGREGGYTF.

The chain couples TRBV3-1 (or the pseudogene TRBV3-2) to TRBJ1-5, with TRBD1 as a possible D gene (6 bases). V gave up 0 bases and J gave up 7 bases, with 13 bases separating them. The CDR3 has 15 amino acids. The germline V gene encodes CDR1 LGHDT and CDR2 YNNKEL (reference sequence). For the CDR3, the DNA is TGTGCCAGCAGCCAAGACAGGCAGGGGACGCAGCCCCAGCATTTT. Translating it yields CASSQDRQGTQPQHF.

The chain uses TRBV20-1 and TRBJ2-7; a weak D match, TRBD1 (5 bases). Trimming cost V 2 bases and J 3 bases, with 5 bases left between them. The CDR3 extends over 11 amino acids. Germline V gene data show CDR1 as DFQATT and CDR2 as SNEGSKA (reference sequence). CDR3 loop: CSARRGYEQYF. DNA for the CDR3: TGCAGTGCTAGAAGGGGCTACGAGCAGTACTTC.

In this sample, this clone turned up a few times. CDR3 sequence reads: CASSLVGEVPEAFF. The CDR3 nucleotides read TGTGCCAGCAGCTTAGTGGGGGAGGTGCCTGAAGCTTTCTTT. The chain links TRBV11-3 to TRBJ1-1, with D possibly being TRBD1 (5 bases). Germline V gene data show CDR1 as SGHNT and CDR2 as YENEEA. The ends were cut back, 1 base at V and 6 bases at J, with 12 bases in the middle. There are 14 residues in the CDR3.

The genes are TRBV6-6 and TRBJ1-2; 8 nucleotides agree with TRBD1. Looked up from germline, CDR1 is MNHNY and CDR2 is SVGAGI (reference sequence). V dropped 5 bases and J dropped 14; count of bases not matched to a gene: 10. The CDR3 runs 12 residues. Here the CDR3 reads CASSGPDREGTF. The CDR3 coding sequence is TGTGCCAGCAGTGGGCCGGACAGGGAAGGGACCTTC.

The chain links TRBV29-1 to TRBJ1-4; D is unresolved. Germline V gene sequence: CDR1 SQVTM, CDR2 ANQGSEA. V was pared by 2 bases and J by 8 bases, with 15 bases between. The length of the CDR3 is 14 residues. The CDR3, as DNA: TGCAGCGTTGAAAGACCATCAAGTGGCGAAAAACTGTTTTTT. Amino acids: CSVERPSSGEKLFF.

The V call is TRBV7-9, the J call TRBJ2-1; D gene uncertain. The CDR3 length is 13 residues. Looked up from germline, CDR1 is SEHNR and CDR2 is FQNEAQ (reference sequence). The V end was cut by 5 bases, the J end by 4 bases, with 9 bases between. CDR3 bases: TGTGCCAGCAGCCTTATTCCGTACAATGAGCAGTTCTTC. Its protein product is CASSLIPYNEQFF.

The chain links TRBV4-3 to TRBJ2-2; 9 bases match TRBD1. The CDR3 is 18 amino acids. Germline CDR1 and CDR2: LGHNA and YSLEER. V was pared by 2 bases and J by 5 bases, with 12 bases of the junction left unmatched. Here the CDR3 DNA reads TGCGCCAGCAGCCAAAGCTCCTACAGGGGGCGTGGGACCGGGGAGCTGTTTTTT. The encoded protein is CASSQSSYRGRGTGELFF.

This clone was seen just once. The rearrangement uses TRBV11-2 and TRBJ1-1; 7 bases fit TRBD1. The J segment lost 4 bases and the V segment lost 3 bases, leaving 2 bases of the junction unmatched. The CDR3 length is 13 residues. CDR1 SGHAT and CDR2 FQNNGV come from the germline V gene. The CDR3 sequence: CASSLQGGTEAFF. DNA for the CDR3: TGTGCCAGCAGCTTGCAGGGGGGCACTGAAGCTTTCTTT.

The chain combines TRBV10-2 with TRBJ1-1; D call uncertain. V was shortened by 8 bases and J by 3 bases, with 13 bases between the two germline ends. The CDR3 is 13 amino acids. In germline, CDR1 is WSHSY, CDR2 SAAADI. DNA of the CDR3: TGCGCCAGCGCCGAAGGAGGTTACACTGAAGCTTTCTTT. The encoded protein is CASAEGGYTEAFF.

The gene calls are TRBV27 and TRBJ2-7; TRBD1 might be the D (6 bases). V shed 5 bases and J shed 0 bases, with 14 bases lying between them. The CDR3 sequence is 15 residues long. The germline CDR1 and CDR2 sequences are MNHEY and SMNVEV (reference sequence). CDR3 protein: CASSTTGTISYEQYF. In DNA, the CDR3 is TGTGCCAGCAGTACCACAGGGACCATCTCCTACGAGCAGTACTTC.

The chain couples TRBV4-2 to TRBJ1-3; the D is unclear. The V gene lost 0 bases and the J gene lost 8 bases, with 8 bases spanning the gap. This CDR3 comprises 13 residues. Germline V gene lookup returns CDR1 LGHNA and CDR2 YNFKEQ. This CDR3 is CASSQDETDTIYF. For the CDR3, the DNA is TGTGCCAGCAGCCAAGACGAAACCGACACCATATATTTT.

This clone was observed a single time. The J gene is TRBJ1-4, the V gene TRBV6-5, with 7 bases that match TRBD1. Germline CDR1 and CDR2: MNHEY and SVGAGI. The CDR3 consists of 14 residues. V gave up 2 bases and J gave up 8 bases; unmatched junction bases: 5. The CDR3 DNA reads TGTGCCAGCAGTTACAAGACAGGGTCAGAAAAACTGTTTTTT. Encoded protein: CASSYKTGSEKLFF.

This clone showed up just once. V gene TRBV6-1 combines with J gene TRBJ2-7; tentatively, D is TRBD2 (5 bases). Germline loops: CDR1 MNHNS, CDR2 SASEGT. The ends were cut back, 2 bases at V and 5 bases at J, with 16 bases in the middle. The CDR3 length is 15 residues. The CDR3 sequence is CASSESGFQFDEQYV. In nucleotides, the CDR3 is TGTGCCAGCAGTGAATCGGGATTCCAGTTTGACGAGCAGTACGTC.

V usage is TRBV7-2 and J usage is TRBJ1-6; TRBD1 might be the D (6 bases). The CDR3 runs 15 residues. Trimming left V 5 bases short and J 15 bases short, with 23 bases between. The germline CDR1 and CDR2 sequences are SGHTA and FQGNSA. Here the CDR3 DNA reads TGTGCCAGCAGCCGCCTAGGCGGGACTCAGGGGAACCTCCACTTT. Protein product: CASSRLGGTQGNLHF.

The chain couples TRBV28 to TRBJ1-5; the D is unclear. The germline V gene has CDR1 MDHEN and CDR2 SYDVKM. The CDR3 contains 15 residues. Trimming cost V 2 bases and J 1 base, with 9 bases left between them. The CDR3 reads CASSLQSGSNQPQHF. The CDR3 DNA is TGTGCCAGCAGTTTACAATCCGGGAGCAATCAGCCCCAGCATTTT.